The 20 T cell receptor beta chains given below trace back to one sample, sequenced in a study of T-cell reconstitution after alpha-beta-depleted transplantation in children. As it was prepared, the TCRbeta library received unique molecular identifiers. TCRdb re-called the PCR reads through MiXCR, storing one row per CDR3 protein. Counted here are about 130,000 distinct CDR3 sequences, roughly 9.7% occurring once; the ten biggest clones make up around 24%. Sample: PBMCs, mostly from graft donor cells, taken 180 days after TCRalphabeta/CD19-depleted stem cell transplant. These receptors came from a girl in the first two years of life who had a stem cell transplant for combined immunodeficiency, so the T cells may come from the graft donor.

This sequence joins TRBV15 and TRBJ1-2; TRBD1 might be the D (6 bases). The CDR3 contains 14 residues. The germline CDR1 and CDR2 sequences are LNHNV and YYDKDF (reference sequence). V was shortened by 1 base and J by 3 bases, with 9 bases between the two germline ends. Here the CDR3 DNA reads TGTGCCACCAGCAGAGGAAACAGGGACTATGGCTACACCTTC. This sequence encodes CATSRGNRDYGYTF.

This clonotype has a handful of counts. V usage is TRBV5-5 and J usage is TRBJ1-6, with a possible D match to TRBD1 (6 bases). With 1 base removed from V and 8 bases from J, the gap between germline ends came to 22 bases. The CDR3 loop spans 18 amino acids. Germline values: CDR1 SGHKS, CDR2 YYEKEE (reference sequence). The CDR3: CASSLLGTRNPVHSPLHF. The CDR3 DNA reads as TGTGCCAGCAGCTTGCTCGGGACAAGGAATCCAGTACATTCACCCCTCCACTTT. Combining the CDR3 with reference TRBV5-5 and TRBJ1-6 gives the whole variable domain DAGVTQSPTHLIKTRGQQVTLRCSPISGHKSVSWYQQVLGQGPQFIFQYYEKEERGRGNFPDRFSARQFPNYSSELNVNALLLGDSALYLCASSLLGTRNPVHSPLHFGNGTRLTVT.

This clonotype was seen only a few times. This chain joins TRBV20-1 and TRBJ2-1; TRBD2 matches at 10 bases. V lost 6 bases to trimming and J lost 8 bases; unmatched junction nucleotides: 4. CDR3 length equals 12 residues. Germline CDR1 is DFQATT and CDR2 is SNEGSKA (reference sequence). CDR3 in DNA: TGCAGTGCCACGGGACTAGCGTATGAGCAGTTCTTC. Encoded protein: CSATGLAYEQFF.

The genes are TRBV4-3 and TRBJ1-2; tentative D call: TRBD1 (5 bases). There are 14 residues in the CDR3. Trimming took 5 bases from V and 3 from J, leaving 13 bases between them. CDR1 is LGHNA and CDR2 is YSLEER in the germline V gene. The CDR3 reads CASSTAGAHYGYTF. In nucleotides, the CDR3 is TGCGCCAGCAGCACAGCTGGGGCTCACTATGGCTACACCTTC.

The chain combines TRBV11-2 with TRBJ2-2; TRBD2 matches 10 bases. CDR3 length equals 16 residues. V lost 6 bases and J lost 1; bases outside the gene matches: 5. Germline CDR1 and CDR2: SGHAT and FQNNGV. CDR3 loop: CASRRIAGGNTGELFF. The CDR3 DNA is TGTGCCAGCAGACGTATAGCGGGAGGGAACACCGGGGAGCTGTTTTTT.

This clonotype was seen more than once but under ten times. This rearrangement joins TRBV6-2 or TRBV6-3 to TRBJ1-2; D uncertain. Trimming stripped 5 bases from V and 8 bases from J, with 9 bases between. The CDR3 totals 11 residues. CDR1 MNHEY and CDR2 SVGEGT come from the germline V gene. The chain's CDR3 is CASSMGEGYTF. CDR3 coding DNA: TGTGCCAGCAGTATGGGCGAGGGCTACACCTTC.

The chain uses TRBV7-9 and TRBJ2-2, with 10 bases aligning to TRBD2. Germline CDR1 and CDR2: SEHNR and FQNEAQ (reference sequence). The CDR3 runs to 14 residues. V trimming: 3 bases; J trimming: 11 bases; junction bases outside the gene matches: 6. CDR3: CASSLTPSGRELFF. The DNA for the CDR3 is TGTGCCAGCAGCTTGACCCCTAGCGGGAGAGAGCTGTTTTTT.

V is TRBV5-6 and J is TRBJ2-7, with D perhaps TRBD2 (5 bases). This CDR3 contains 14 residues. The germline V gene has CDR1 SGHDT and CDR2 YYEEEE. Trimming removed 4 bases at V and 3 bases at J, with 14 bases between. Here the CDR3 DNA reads TGTGCCAGCAGCACCGGACTGGAAATCTACGAGCAGTACTTC. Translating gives CASSTGLEIYEQYF. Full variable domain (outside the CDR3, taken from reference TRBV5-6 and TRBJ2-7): DAGVTQSPTHLIKTRGQQVTLRCSPKSGHDTVSWYQQALGQGPQFIFQYYEEEERQRGNFPDRFSGHQFPNYSSELNVNALLLGDSALYLCASSTGLEIYEQYFGPGTRLTVT.

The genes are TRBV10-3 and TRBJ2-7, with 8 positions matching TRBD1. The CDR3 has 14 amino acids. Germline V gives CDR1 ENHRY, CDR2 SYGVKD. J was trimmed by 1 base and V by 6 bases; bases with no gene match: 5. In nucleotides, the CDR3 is TGTGCCATCAGGGGGACAGGTTCGTCCTACGAGCAGTACTTC. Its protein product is CAIRGTGSSYEQYF.

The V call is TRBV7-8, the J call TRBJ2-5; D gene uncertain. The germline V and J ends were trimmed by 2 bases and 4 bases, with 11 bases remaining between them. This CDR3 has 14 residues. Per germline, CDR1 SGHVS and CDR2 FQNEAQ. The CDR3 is CASSLRDPRETQYF. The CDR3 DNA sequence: TGTGCCAGCAGCTTACGAGACCCAAGAGAGACCCAGTACTTC.

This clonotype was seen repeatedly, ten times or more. The CDR3: CASSRGRETQYF. The DNA of the CDR3 is TGTGCCAGCAGCAGGGGGCGGGAGACCCAGTACTTC. The chain has TRBV7-2 and TRBJ2-5; 7 bases match TRBD1. CDR3 length equals 12 residues. The trim removed 5 bases at V and 5 bases at J, leaving 2 bases unmatched. The germline gives CDR1 SGHTA, CDR2 FQGNSA.

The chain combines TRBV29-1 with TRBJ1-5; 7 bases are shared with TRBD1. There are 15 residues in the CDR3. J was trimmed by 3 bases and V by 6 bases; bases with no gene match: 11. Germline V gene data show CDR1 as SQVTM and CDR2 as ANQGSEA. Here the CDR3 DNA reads TGCAGCGTGGCCCAGCAGGGGGGGAACAATCAGCCCCAGCATTTT. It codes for CSVAQQGGNNQPQHF.

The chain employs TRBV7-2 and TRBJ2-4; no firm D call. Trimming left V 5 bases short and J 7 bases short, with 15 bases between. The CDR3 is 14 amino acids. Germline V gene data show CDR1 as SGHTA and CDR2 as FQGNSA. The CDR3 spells CASSAWDARNIQYF. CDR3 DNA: TGTGCCAGCAGCGCCTGGGATGCCCGGAACATTCAGTACTTC.

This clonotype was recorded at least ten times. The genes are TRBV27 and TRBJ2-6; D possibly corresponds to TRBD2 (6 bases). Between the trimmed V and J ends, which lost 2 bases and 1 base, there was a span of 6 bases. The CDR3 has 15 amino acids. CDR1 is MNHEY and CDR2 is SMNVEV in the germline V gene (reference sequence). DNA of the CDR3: TGTGCCAGCAGTTTAGGAGGGTCTGGGGCCAACGTCCTGACTTTC. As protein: CASSLGGSGANVLTF.

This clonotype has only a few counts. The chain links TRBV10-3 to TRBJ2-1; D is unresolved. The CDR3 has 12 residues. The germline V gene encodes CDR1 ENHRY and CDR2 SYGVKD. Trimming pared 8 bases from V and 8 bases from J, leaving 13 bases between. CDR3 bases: TGTGCCATCGCGGATCTTGTGCATGAGCAGTTCTTC. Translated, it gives CAIADLVHEQFF.

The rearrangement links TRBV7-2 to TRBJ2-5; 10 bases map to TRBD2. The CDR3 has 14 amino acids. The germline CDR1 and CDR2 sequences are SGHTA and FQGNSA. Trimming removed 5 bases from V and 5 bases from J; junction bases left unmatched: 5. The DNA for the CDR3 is TGTGCCAGCAGCCCGCGGACTAGCGGTGAGACCCAGTACTTC. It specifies CASSPRTSGETQYF.

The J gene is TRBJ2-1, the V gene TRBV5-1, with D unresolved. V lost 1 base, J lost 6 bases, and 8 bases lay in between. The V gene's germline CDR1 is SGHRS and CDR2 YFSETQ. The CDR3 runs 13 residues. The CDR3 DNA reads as TGCGCCAGCAGCTTGAGGGCGACCAATGAGCAGTTCTTC. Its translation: CASSLRATNEQFF.

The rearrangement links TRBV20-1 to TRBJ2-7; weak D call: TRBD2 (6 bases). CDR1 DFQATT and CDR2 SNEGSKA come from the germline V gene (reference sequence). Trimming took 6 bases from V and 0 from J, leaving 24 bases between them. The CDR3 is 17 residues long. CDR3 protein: CSAEGTSRPSTSYEQYF. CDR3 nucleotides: TGCAGTGCGGAGGGGACTTCCCGACCCTCTACCTCCTACGAGCAGTACTTC.

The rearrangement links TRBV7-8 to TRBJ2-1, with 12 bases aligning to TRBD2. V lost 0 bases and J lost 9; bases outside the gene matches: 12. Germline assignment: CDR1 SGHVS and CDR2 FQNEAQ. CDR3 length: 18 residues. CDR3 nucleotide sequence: TGTGCCAGCAGCTTAGCGACTAGCGGGAGATCCTCAGGGCGTGAGCAGTTCTTC. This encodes CASSLATSGRSSGREQFF.

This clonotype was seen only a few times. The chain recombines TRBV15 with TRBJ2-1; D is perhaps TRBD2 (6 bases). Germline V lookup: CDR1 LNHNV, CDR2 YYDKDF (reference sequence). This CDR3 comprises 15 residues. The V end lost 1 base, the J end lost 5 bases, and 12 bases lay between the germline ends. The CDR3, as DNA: TGTGCCACCAGCAGAGCCTCGGACTACCACAATGAGCAGTTCTTC. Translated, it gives CATSRASDYHNEQFF.